A selection of T cell receptor beta chains follows, all from one sample in a study of early T cells in non-severe SARS-CoV-2 infection. A single record per CDR3 protein comes from TCRdb applying MiXCR to the 5' RACE reads. In the table there are about 30,000 distinct CDR3 sequences, approximately 5.3% of which are singletons. The specimen was whole blood. The receptors come from an adult who was a healthcare worker with PCR-confirmed SARS-CoV-2 infection or an uninfected control (not recorded which). Both conserved end residues are part of each CDR3. Each record gives: V gene, D gene, J gene, clone size, CDR3 DNA, CDR3 protein. D genes are given only for firm matches. Part of the rows lack a size; the others show once, few, many or a class for expanded clones.

v_call: TRBV15
d_call: NA
j_call: TRBJ1-2
clone_size: few
cdr3_nt: TGTGCCACCAGGGGTAGCGGGGATCCCTATGGCTACACCTTC
cdr3_aa: CATRGSGDPYGYTF

v_call: TRBV29-1
d_call: TRBD2
j_call: TRBJ2-1
clone_size: many
cdr3_nt: TGCAGCGTTGACCTTAGCGGGGCGCAGTTCTTC
cdr3_aa: CSVDLSGAQFF

v_call: TRBV5-1
d_call: NA
j_call: TRBJ2-6
clone_size: many
cdr3_nt: TGCGCCAGCAGCTTACGGGACTCTGGGGCCAACGTCCTGACTTTC
cdr3_aa: CASSLRDSGANVLTF

v_call: TRBV7-2
d_call: TRBD2
j_call: TRBJ2-1
clone_size: many
cdr3_nt: TGTGCCAGCAGCTTATCATATCAGTCTAGCGGGAGTTACAATGAGCAGTTCTTC
cdr3_aa: CASSLSYQSSGSYNEQFF

v_call: TRBV18
d_call: NA
j_call: TRBJ2-2
clone_size: many
cdr3_nt: TGTGCCAGCTCATCGAAAACAGCCACCGGGGAGCTGTTTTTT
cdr3_aa: CASSSKTATGELFF

v_call: TRBV4-2
d_call: TRBD2
j_call: TRBJ2-3
clone_size: many
cdr3_nt: TGTGCCAGCAGCCAGGAGCAAGCGGGGGGGCTTACAGATACGCAGTATTTT
cdr3_aa: CASSQEQAGGLTDTQYF

v_call: TRBV20-1
d_call: NA
j_call: TRBJ1-5
clone_size: many
cdr3_nt: TGCAGTGCTTACCCTAGCAATCAGCCCCAGCATTTT
cdr3_aa: CSAYPSNQPQHF

v_call: TRBV7-6
d_call: NA
j_call: TRBJ2-1
clone_size: many
cdr3_nt: TGTGCCAGCACCTTGACCGACCGGGACACCGCCTACAATGAGCAGTTCTTC
cdr3_aa: CASTLTDRDTAYNEQFF

v_call: TRBV6-4
d_call: NA
j_call: TRBJ1-6
clone_size: many
cdr3_nt: TGTGCCAGCAGTGCTTCACCAGGGAATTCACCCCTCCACTTT
cdr3_aa: CASSASPGNSPLHF

v_call: TRBV16
d_call: NA
j_call: TRBJ2-4
clone_size: many
cdr3_nt: TGTGCCAGCAGCCAATATACACCTATTCAGTACTTC
cdr3_aa: CASSQYTPIQYF

v_call: TRBV19
d_call: NA
j_call: TRBJ2-1
clone_size: many
cdr3_nt: TGTGCCAGTAGTGGAGGGGGGGATGAGCAGTTCTTC
cdr3_aa: CASSGGGDEQFF

v_call: TRBV6-6
d_call: TRBD1
j_call: TRBJ2-1
clone_size: many
cdr3_nt: TGTGCCAGCAGTCCCGGGACAGGGGTAAACAATGAGCAGTTCTTC
cdr3_aa: CASSPGTGVNNEQFF

v_call: TRBV12-3/TRBV12-4
d_call: NA
j_call: TRBJ1-1
clone_size: many
cdr3_nt: TGTGCCAGCGCGCCCGAGACGGGGGTAGGCGGGATGAACACTGAAGCTTTCTTT
cdr3_aa: CASAPETGVGGMNTEAFF

v_call: TRBV14
d_call: NA
j_call: TRBJ1-1
clone_size: NA
cdr3_nt: TGTGCCAGCAGCCAAGTGCGGGGAGTAGGCACTGAAGCTTTCTTT
cdr3_aa: CASSQVRGVGTEAFF

v_call: TRBV20-1
d_call: NA
j_call: TRBJ2-3
clone_size: few
cdr3_nt: TGCAGTGCTAGTTTGAGGCAGGAGGGCACAGATACGCAGTATTTT
cdr3_aa: CSASLRQEGTDTQYF

v_call: TRBV7-8
d_call: NA
j_call: TRBJ1-4
clone_size: many
cdr3_nt: TGTGCCAGCAGCCGGTCCATGCCAAGCGAAAAACTGTTTTTT
cdr3_aa: CASSRSMPSEKLFF

v_call: TRBV5-6
d_call: NA
j_call: TRBJ1-3
clone_size: many
cdr3_nt: TGTGCCAGCAGATTCCAGGGCGGTCTAAACACCATATATTTT
cdr3_aa: CASRFQGGLNTIYF

v_call: TRBV15
d_call: NA
j_call: TRBJ1-6
clone_size: many
cdr3_nt: TGTGCCACCAGCAGGGGGGCAGGGCCTAATTCACCCCTCCACTTT
cdr3_aa: CATSRGAGPNSPLHF

v_call: TRBV6-5
d_call: NA
j_call: TRBJ2-7
clone_size: NA
cdr3_nt: TGTGCCAGCAGTCCCCGGGACAACCGGAGAGAGGAGCAGTACTTC
cdr3_aa: CASSPRDNRREEQYF

v_call: TRBV7-8
d_call: NA
j_call: TRBJ1-1
clone_size: many
cdr3_nt: TGTGCCAGCAGCTTAGCGGGGAGGAACACTGAAGCTTTCTTT
cdr3_aa: CASSLAGRNTEAFF

v_call: TRBV29-1
d_call: NA
j_call: TRBJ1-4
clone_size: many
cdr3_nt: TGCAGCGTTCAGGGACGAGGGAAAAAACTGTTTTTT
cdr3_aa: CSVQGRGKKLFF

v_call: TRBV7-2
d_call: NA
j_call: TRBJ1-2
clone_size: many
cdr3_nt: TGTGCCAGCAACGGGGTCAGCTATGGCTACACCTTC
cdr3_aa: CASNGVSYGYTF

v_call: TRBV7-2
d_call: NA
j_call: TRBJ2-1
clone_size: many
cdr3_nt: TGTGCCAGCAGTCGTACTAGCTTGAGCTCCTACAATGAGCAGTTCTTC
cdr3_aa: CASSRTSLSSYNEQFF

v_call: TRBV11-3
d_call: NA
j_call: TRBJ2-2
clone_size: NA
cdr3_nt: TGTGCCAGCAGCTTACGGGTTAAGGACACCGGGGAGCTGTTTTTT
cdr3_aa: CASSLRVKDTGELFF

v_call: TRBV5-8
d_call: TRBD2
j_call: TRBJ2-5
clone_size: NA
cdr3_nt: TGTGCCAGCAGCTTGGCCTTGACTAGCGGGGGAGAGACCCAGTACTTC
cdr3_aa: CASSLALTSGGETQYF

v_call: TRBV5-1
d_call: NA
j_call: TRBJ2-7
clone_size: NA
cdr3_nt: TGCGCCGGCAGCTTGGAAGACCCGAGGGCCGAGCAGTACTTC
cdr3_aa: CAGSLEDPRAEQYF

v_call: TRBV11-3
d_call: NA
j_call: TRBJ2-7
clone_size: many
cdr3_nt: TGTGCCAGCAGCTCCCAGGCGTTGCTCCGGAACTTCTCCTACGAGCAGTACTTC
cdr3_aa: CASSSQALLRNFSYEQYF